This T cell receptor beta chain was obtained from a study of CD8 T cells in ankylosing spondylitis. Overall study findings and caveats: In synovial fluid and blood from reactive arthritis, some motif variants were previously reported. Roughly eight highly homologous variants made up a TCR beta motif that seemed to typify ankylosing spondylitis blood. Relatively scarce in peripheral blood, disease-linked clones were CD8+. Significantly higher representation of disease-linked clones was reported for matched ankylosing spondylitis synovial fluid.

Library preparation for TCR beta used quantitative 5'-RACE with molecular barcodes. TCRdb itself ran the 5' RACE reads through MiXCR, one entry per CDR3 protein. The table shows 750,000 to 850,000 distinct CDR3 sequences, with about 12% occurring only once. Concerning this clonotype itself: Antigen specificity is unknown.

The TCR originated in a male donor with ankylosing spondylitis. The sample taken for sequencing was blood, either unsorted or a sorted T cell fraction (not recorded which).

The CDR3 sequence: CASRAEGWRDIGTEAFF. The CDR3 DNA is TGTGCCAGCAGGGCCGAGGGGTGGAGAGATATCGGCACTGAAGCTTTCTTT. The chain is built from TRBV7-9 and TRBJ1-1, with D possibly being TRBD1 (5 bases). V dropped 6 bases and J dropped 4 bases, with 24 bases sitting between them. Germline assignment: CDR1 SEHNR and CDR2 FQNEAQ (reference sequence). CDR3 length: 17 amino acids.